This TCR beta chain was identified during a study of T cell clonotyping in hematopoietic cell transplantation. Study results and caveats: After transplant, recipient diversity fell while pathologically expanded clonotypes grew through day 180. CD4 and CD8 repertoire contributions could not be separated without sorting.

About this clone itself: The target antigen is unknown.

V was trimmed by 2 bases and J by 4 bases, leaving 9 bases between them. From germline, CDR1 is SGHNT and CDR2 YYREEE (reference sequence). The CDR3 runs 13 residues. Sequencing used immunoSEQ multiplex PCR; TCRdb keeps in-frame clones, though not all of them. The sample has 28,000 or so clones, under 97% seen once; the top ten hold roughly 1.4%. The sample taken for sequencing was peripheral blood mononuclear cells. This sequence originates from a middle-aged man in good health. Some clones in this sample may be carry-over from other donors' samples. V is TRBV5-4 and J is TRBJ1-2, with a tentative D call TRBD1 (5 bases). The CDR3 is CASSLPDSYGYTF. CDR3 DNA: TGTGCCAGCAGCTTACCAGACAGCTATGGCTACACCTTC.